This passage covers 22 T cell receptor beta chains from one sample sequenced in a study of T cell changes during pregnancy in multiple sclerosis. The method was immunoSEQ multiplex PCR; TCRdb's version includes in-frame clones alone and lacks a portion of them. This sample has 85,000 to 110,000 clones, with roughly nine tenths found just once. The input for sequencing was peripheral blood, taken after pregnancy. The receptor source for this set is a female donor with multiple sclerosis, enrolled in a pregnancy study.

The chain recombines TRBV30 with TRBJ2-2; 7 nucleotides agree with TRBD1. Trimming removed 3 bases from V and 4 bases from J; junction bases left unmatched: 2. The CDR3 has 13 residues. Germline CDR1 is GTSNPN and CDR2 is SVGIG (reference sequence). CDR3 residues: CAWRDRITGELFF. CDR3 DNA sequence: TGTGCCTGGAGGGACAGGATCACCGGGGAGCTGTTTTTT.

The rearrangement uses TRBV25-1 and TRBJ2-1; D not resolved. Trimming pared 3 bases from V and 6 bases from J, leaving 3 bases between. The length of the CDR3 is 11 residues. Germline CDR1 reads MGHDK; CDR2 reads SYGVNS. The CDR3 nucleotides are TGTGCCAGCAGTGACTTCAATGAGCAGTTCTTC. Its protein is CASSDFNEQFF.

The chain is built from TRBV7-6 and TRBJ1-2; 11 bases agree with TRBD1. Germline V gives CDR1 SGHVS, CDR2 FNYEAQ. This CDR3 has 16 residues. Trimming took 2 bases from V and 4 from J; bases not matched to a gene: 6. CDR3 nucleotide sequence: TGTGCCAGCAGCTTAAATCCCGGGACAGGGGGCTATGGCTACACCTTC. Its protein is CASSLNPGTGGYGYTF.

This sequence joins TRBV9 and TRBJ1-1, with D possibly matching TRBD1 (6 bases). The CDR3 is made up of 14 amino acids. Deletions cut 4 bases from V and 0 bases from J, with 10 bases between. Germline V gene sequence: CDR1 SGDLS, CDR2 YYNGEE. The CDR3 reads CASSTGQMNTEAFF. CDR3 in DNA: TGTGCCAGCAGCACCGGACAGATGAACACTGAAGCTTTCTTT.

The CDR3 sequence: CASSPTRGQPRGTQYF. The CDR3 DNA sequence: TGTGCCAGCAGCCCTACCCGAGGACAGCCAAGAGGGACCCAGTACTTC. The chain joins TRBV7-8 to TRBJ2-5, with D maybe TRBD1 (6 bases). V gave up 5 bases and J gave up 7 bases, with 23 bases separating them. The CDR3 has 16 amino acids. CDR1 SGHVS and CDR2 FQNEAQ come from the germline V gene.

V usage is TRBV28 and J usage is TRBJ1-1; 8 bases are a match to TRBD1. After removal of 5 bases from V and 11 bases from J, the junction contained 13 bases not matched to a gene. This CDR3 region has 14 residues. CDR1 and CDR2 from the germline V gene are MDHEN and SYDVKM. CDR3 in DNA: TGTGCCAGCAGTACGTGGACAGGGAGGGATAGGGCTTTCTTT. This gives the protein CASSTWTGRDRAFF. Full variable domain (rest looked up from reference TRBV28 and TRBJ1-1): DVKVTQSSRYLVKRTGEKVFLECVQDMDHENMFWYRQDPGLGLRLIYFSYDVKMKEKGDIPEGYSVSREKKERFSLILESASTNQTSMYLCASSTWTGRDRAFFGQGTRLTVV.

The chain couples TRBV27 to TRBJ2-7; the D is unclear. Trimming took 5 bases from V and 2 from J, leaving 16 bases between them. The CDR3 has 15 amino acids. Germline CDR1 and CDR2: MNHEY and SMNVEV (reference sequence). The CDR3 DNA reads TGTGCCAGCAGTCCCCGTACAGCCGAAACCTACGAGCAGTACTTC. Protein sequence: CASSPRTAETYEQYF.

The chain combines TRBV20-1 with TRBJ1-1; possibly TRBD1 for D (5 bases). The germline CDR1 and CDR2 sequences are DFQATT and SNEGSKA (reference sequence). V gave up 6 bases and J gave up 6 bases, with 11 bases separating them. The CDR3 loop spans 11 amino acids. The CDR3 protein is CSAAPGSEAFF. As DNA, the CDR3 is TGCAGTGCCGCGCCAGGGTCTGAAGCTTTCTTT.

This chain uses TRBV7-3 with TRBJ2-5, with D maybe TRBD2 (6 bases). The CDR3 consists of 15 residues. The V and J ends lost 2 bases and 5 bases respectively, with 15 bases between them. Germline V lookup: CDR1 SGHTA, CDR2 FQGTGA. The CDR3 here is CASSLDPGSLETQYF. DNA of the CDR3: TGTGCCAGCAGCTTAGACCCCGGGAGTTTGGAGACCCAGTACTTC.

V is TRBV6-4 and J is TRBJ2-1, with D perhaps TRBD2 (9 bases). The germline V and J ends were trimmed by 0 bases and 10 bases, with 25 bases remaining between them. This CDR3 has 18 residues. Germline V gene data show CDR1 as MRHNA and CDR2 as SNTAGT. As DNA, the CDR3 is TGTGCCAGCAGTGACTCGAGGCTAGCGGGGAGAAACAGGGGGGAGCAGTTCTTC. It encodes CASSDSRLAGRNRGEQFF.

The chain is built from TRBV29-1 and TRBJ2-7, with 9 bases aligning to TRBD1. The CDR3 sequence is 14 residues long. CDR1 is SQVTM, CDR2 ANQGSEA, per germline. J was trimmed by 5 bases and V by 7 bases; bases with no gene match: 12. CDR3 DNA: TGCAGCGCCGGGACAGGGTCCGGGACCCACGAGCAGTACTTC. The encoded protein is CSAGTGSGTHEQYF.

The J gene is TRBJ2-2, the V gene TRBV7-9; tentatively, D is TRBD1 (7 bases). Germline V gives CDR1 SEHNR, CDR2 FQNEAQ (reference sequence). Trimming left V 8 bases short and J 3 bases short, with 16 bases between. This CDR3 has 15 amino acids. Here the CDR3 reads CASPQGGSYTGELFF. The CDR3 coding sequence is TGTGCCAGCCCCCAGGGGGGCAGTTACACCGGGGAGCTGTTTTTT.

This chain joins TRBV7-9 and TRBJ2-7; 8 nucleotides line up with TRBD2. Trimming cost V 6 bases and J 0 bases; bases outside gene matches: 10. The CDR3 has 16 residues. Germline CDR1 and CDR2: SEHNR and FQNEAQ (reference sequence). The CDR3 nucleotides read TGTGCCAGCAGTCGGTCCGGGACTAGGGGCTCCTACGAGCAGTACTTC. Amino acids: CASSRSGTRGSYEQYF.

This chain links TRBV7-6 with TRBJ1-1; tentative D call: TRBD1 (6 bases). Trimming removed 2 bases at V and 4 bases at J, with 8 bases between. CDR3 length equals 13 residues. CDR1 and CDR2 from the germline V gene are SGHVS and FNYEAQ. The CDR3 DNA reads TGTGCCAGCAGCTTACAGGGGATCACTGAAGCTTTCTTT. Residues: CASSLQGITEAFF. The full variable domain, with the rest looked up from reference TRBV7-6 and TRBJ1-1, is GAGVSQSPRYKVTKRGQDVALRCDPISGHVSLYWYRQALGQGPEFLTYFNYEAQQDKSGLPNDRFSAERPEGSISTLTIQRTEQRDSAMYRCASSLQGITEAFFGQGTRLTVV.

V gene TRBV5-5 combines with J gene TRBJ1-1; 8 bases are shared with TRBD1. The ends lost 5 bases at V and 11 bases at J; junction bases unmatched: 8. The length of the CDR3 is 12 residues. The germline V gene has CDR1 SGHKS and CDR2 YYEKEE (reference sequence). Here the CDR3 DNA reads TGTGCCAGCAGATATAACAGGGGGTCGGCTTTCTTT. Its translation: CASRYNRGSAFF.

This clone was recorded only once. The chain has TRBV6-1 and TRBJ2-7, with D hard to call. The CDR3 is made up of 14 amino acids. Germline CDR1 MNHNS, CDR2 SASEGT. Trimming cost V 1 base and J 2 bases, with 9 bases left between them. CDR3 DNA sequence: TGTGCCAGCAGTGAAGAGATGAGAACCTACGAGCAGTACTTC. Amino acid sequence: CASSEEMRTYEQYF.

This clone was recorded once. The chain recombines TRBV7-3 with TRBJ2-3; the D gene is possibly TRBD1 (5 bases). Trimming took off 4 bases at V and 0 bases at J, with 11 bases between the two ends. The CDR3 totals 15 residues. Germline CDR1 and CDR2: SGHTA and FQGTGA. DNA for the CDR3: TGTGCCAGCAGCTCCCAGGGCCCTAGCACAGATACGCAGTATTTT. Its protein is CASSSQGPSTDTQYF.

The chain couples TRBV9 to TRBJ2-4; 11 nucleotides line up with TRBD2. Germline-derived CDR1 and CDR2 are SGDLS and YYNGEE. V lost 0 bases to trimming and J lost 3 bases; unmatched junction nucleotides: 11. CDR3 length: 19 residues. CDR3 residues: CASSVDPASGGPGKNIQYF. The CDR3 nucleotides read TGTGCCAGCAGCGTAGATCCAGCTAGCGGGGGGCCCGGCAAAAACATTCAGTACTTC.

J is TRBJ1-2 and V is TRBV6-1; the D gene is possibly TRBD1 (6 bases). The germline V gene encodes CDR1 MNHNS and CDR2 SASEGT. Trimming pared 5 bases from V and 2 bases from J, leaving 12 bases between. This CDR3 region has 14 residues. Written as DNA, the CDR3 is TGTGCCAGCAGTCGGGACACCACCAACTATGGCTACACCTTC. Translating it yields CASSRDTTNYGYTF.

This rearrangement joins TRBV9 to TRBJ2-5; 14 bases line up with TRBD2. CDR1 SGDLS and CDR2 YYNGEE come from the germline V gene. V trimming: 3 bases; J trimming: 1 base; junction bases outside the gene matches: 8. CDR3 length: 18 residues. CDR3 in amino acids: CASSAGLAGGSLQETQYF. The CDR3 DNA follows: TGTGCCAGCAGCGCTGGACTAGCGGGGGGTTCACTCCAAGAGACCCAGTACTTC. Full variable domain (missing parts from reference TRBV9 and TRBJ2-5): DSGVTQTPKHLITATGQRVTLRCSPRSGDLSVYWYQQSLDQGLQFLIQYYNGEERAKGNILERFSAQQFPDLHSELNLSSLELGDSALYFCASSAGLAGGSLQETQYFGPGTRLLVL.

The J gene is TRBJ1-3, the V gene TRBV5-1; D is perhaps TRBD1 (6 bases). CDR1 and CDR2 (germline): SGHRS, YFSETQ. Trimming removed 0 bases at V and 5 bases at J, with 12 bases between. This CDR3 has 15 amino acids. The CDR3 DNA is TGCGCCAGCAGCTTGGTAGGGGGACCCAGAAACACCATATATTTT. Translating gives CASSLVGGPRNTIYF.

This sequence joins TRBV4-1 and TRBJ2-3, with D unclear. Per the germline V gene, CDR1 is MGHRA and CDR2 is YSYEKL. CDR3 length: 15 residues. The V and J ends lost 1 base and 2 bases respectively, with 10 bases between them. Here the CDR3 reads CASSQGGSTTDTQYF. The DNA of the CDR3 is TGCGCCAGCAGCCAAGGCGGCAGTACCACAGATACGCAGTATTTT.